The table lists the clone carrying this T cell receptor beta chain with a count of one. TCRdb keeps only in-frame clones here, not all; method: immunoSEQ multiplex PCR. The data hold 180,000 or so clones, with roughly 90% observed a single time. The data are from a study of blood T cell repertoires in COVID-19. Germline CDR1 LNHNV, CDR2 YYDKDF (reference sequence). The CDR3 runs 17 residues. V lost 0 bases, J lost 0 bases, and 4 bases stayed unmatched. The sample consisted of PBMCs or T cells enriched from blood (not recorded which). The genes are TRBV15 and TRBJ1-1; 10 nucleotides match TRBD1. The sequence was collected from a young woman who had recovered from COVID-19. The DNA for the CDR3 is TGTGCCACCAGCAGAGATAGAGGGACAGGGGTGAACACTGAAGCTTTCTTT. The encoded protein is CATSRDRGTGVNTEAFF.